The T cell receptor beta chain under discussion was sequenced for a study of T-cell reconstitution after alpha-beta-depleted transplantation in children. Preparation of the TCRbeta library involved a method that used unique molecular identifiers. TCRdb called the PCR reads again in MiXCR, with one record for every CDR3 protein. This table has around 600,000 distinct CDR3 sequences, over 15% appearing once. The germline V gene has CDR1 SGHKS and CDR2 YYEKEE (reference sequence). CDR3 size: 13 residues. Trimming removed 2 bases from V and 6 bases from J, with 9 bases in between. This clonotype showed up just a few times.

Sample: PBMCs from the stem cell graft donor, taken from the stem cell graft. This clonotype originated in a human donor who donated a stem cell graft to a child with acute myeloid leukemia. The chain couples TRBV5-5 to TRBJ2-1; D unclear. CDR3 sequence reads: CASSFSVGNEQFF. The CDR3 coding sequence is TGTGCCAGCAGCTTTTCGGTTGGCAATGAGCAGTTCTTC.